The T cell receptor beta chain under discussion was sequenced for a study of tumor-infiltrating lymphocytes in localized non-small cell lung cancer. About the study: The cohort mixed smokers and never-smokers, several histologies, and some post-neoadjuvant-chemotherapy samples. Tumor tissue and non-adjacent uninvolved lung came from each patient.

A note on this clone: Its specificity is unknown.

Sequencing used immunoSEQ multiplex PCR; TCRdb keeps in-frame clones, though not all of them. Of 20,000 to 25,000 clones listed, roughly two thirds are singletons. This CDR3 region has 16 residues. Germline V CDR1 and CDR2: SGHKS, YYEKEE (reference sequence). With 1 base clipped from V and 6 bases from J, the junction kept 8 bases outside the gene matches. The study's findings and limits: Compared with uninvolved lung, tumors showed higher T cell infiltration by TCRbeta sequencing.

The sample consisted of lung tumor tissue. The rearrangement joins TRBV5-5 to TRBJ2-2, with 8 bases matching TRBD2. The sequence was collected from a human donor with non-small cell lung cancer. This chain's CDR3 is CASSLRWAGGPGELFF. For the CDR3, the DNA is TGTGCCAGCAGCTTGCGTTGGGCGGGAGGCCCCGGGGAGCTGTTTTTT.